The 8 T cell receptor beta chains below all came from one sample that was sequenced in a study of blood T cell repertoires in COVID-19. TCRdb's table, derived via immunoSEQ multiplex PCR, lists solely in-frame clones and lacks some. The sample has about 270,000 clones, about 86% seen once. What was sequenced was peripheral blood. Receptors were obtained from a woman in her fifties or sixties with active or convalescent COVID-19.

The CDR3 sequence: CASNSQGARTEAFF. Here the CDR3 DNA reads TGCGCCAGCAATTCACAGGGGGCGCGCACTGAAGCTTTCTTT. The rearrangement links TRBV5-1 to TRBJ1-1; 9 nucleotides agree with TRBD1. Unmatched junction bases numbered 7, after V lost 6 bases and J lost 4 bases. CDR1 is SGHRS and CDR2 is YFSETQ in the germline V gene. The CDR3 extends over 14 amino acids.

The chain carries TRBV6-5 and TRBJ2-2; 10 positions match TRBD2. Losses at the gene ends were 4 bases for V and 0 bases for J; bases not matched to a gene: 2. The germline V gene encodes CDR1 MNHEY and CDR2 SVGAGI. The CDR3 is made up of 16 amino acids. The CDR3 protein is CASSLSGGANTGELFF. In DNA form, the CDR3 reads TGTGCCAGCAGTTTAAGCGGGGGGGCGAACACCGGGGAGCTGTTTTTT.

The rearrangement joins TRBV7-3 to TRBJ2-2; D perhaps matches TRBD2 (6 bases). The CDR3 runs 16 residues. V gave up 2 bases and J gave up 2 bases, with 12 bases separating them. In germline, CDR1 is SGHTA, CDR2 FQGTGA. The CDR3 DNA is TGTGCCAGCAGCTTATACGGCGGGGAAAACACCGGGGAGCTGTTTTTT. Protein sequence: CASSLYGGENTGELFF.

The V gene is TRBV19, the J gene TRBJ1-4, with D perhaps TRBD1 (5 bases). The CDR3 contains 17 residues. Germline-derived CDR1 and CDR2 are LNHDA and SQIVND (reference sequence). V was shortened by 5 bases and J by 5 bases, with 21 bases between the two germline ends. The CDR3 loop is CASSPSTSREPNEKLFF. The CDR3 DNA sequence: TGTGCCAGTAGTCCATCCACCTCCAGGGAACCAAATGAAAAACTGTTTTTT.

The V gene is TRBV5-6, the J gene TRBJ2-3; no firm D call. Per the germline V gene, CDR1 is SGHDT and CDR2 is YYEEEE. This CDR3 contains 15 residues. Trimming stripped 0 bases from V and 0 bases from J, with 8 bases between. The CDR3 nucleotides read TGTGCCAGCAGCTTGGATAAAACTAGCACAGATACGCAGTATTTT. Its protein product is CASSLDKTSTDTQYF.

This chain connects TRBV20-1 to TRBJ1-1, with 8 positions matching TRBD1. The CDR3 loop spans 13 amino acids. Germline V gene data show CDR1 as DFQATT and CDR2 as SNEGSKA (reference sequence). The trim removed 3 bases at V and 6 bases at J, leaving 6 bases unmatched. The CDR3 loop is CSASGQGGAEAFF. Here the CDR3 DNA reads TGCAGTGCTAGTGGACAGGGAGGAGCTGAAGCTTTCTTT.

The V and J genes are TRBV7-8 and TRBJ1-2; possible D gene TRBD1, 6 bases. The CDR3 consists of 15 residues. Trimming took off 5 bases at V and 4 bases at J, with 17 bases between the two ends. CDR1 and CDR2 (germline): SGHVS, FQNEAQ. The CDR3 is CASSVTGTLGYGYTF. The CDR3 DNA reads TGTGCCAGCAGCGTTACCGGGACACTCGGCTATGGCTACACCTTC.

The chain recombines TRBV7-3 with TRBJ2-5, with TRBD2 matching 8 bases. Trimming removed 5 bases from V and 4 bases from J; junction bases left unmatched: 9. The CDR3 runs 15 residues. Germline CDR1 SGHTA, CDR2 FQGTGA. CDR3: CASSPTLAGRETQYF. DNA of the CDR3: TGTGCCAGCAGCCCAACCCTAGCGGGTCGAGAGACCCAGTACTTC.